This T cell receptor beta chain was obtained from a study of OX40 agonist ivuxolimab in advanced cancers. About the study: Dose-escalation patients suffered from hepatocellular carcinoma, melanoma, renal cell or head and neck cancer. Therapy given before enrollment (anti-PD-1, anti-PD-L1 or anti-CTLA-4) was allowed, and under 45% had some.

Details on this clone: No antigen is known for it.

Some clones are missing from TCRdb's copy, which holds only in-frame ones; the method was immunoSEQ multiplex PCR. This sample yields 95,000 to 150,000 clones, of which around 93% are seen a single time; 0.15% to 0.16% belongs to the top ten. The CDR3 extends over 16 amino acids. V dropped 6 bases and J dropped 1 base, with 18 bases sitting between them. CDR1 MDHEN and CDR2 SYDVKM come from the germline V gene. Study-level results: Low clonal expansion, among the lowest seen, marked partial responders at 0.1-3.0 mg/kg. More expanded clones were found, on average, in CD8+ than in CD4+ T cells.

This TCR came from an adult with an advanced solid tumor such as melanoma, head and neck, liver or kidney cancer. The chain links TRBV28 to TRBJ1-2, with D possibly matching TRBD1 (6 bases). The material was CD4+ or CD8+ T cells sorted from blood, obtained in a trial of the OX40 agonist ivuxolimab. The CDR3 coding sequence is TGTGCCAGCAGCTTCGCCCGTAAACAGGGTAACTATGGCTACACCTTC. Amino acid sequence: CASSFARKQGNYGYTF.